The entry that follows covers one TCR beta chain sequence. The antigen is not known. This specimen belongs to a study of cytomegalovirus exposure and HLA in healthy donors. Whole-study findings and limits: Earlier analysis yielded a pattern in which most TCR beta V segments were productive about 90% or about 30% of the time. Based on reports, TCR beta sequences accurately predicted HLA-A and HLA-B alleles for most subjects.

It was with 60 Vbeta and 13 Jbeta primers that the PCR ran. Here immunoSEQ multiplex PCR was the method, and the copy in TCRdb shows in-frame clones only, minus some. The data hold roughly 120,000 clones, with roughly 71% observed a single time. The junction had 8 bases not matched to a gene; V was cut back by 2 bases and J by 3 bases. The germline CDR1 and CDR2 sequences are SGHTA and FQGNSA. The CDR3 is made up of 19 amino acids. The chain carries TRBV7-2 and TRBJ2-2; 14 bases match TRBD2. The sample comprised PBMCs. The receptor was isolated from a woman aged 70-85 years in good health and CMV-seropositive. CDR3 protein: CASSLFSTSGGADTGELFF. The DNA for the CDR3 is TGTGCCAGCAGCTTATTCTCGACTAGCGGGGGGGCCGACACCGGGGAGCTGTTTTTT.